The 18 T cell receptor beta chains below were found in one sample sequenced in a study of beta chain features in type 1 diabetes. The whole isolated RNA underwent reverse transcription, so sequencing captured expressed TCRB transcripts. Libraries were prepared by immunoSEQ multiplex PCR; TCRdb keeps only in-frame clonotypes and omits some of them. The table shows fewer than 450,000 clones, with approximately 13% occurring only once. These receptors are not linked to any known antigen. Study results and caveats: All four CD4+ subsets from Type 1 diabetes patients carried moderately but significantly shorter TCRB CDR3s.

Sequenced sample: naive CD4+ T cells from blood. These receptors all come from a woman aged 18-29 years with type 1 diabetes.

V gene TRBV15 combines with J gene TRBJ2-1, with no clear D. Germline CDR1 LNHNV, CDR2 YYDKDF (reference sequence). This CDR3 comprises 15 residues. The V end was cut by 3 bases, the J end by 0 bases, with 9 bases between. The CDR3 DNA reads as TGTGCCACCAGCAGCCCGGCTAGCTCCTACAATGAGCAGTTCTTC. Translation gives CATSSPASSYNEQFF.

The genes are TRBV7-9 and TRBJ2-7; D possibly corresponds to TRBD1 (5 bases). The germline V gene encodes CDR1 SEHNR and CDR2 FQNEAQ (reference sequence). This CDR3 spans 13 amino acids. Trimming took off 4 bases at V and 2 bases at J, with 9 bases between the two ends. The CDR3 spells CASSSDNAYEQYV. In DNA form, the CDR3 reads TGTGCCAGCAGCTCGGACAACGCCTACGAGCAGTACGTC.

This clone was seen only a few times. V and J are TRBV27 and TRBJ1-5, with 7 bases identical to TRBD1. With V trimmed by 6 bases and J by 3 bases, 8 bases remained unmatched. This CDR3 region has 15 residues. Looked up from germline, CDR1 is MNHEY and CDR2 is SMNVEV (reference sequence). The CDR3 loop is CASSKEGTVNQPQHF. CDR3 nucleotide sequence: TGTGCCAGCAGCAAAGAGGGGACAGTCAATCAGCCCCAGCATTTT.

This chain joins TRBV2 and TRBJ2-1; D unresolved. This CDR3 comprises 15 residues. The germline V gene encodes CDR1 SNHLY and CDR2 FYNNEI. V was cut by 0 bases and J by 4 bases, with 10 bases left in between. For the CDR3, the DNA is TGTGCCAGCAGTGAAGCTCGGAGCCGTTACAATGAGCAGTTCTTC. Amino acids: CASSEARSRYNEQFF.

This clone turned up a few times. This chain connects TRBV7-8 to TRBJ2-1, with TRBD2 as a possible D gene (6 bases). V lost 11 bases and J 1 base, leaving 12 bases between the germline ends. Germline CDR1 is SGHVS and CDR2 is FQNEAQ. The CDR3 contains 13 residues. In DNA form, the CDR3 reads TGTGCCGGCGGAGGGATGTCCTACAATGAGCAGTTCTTC. This translates into CAGGGMSYNEQFF.

The rearrangement joins TRBV15 to TRBJ2-7; 10 bases fit TRBD1. Per germline, CDR1 LNHNV and CDR2 YYDKDF (reference sequence). The CDR3 runs 13 residues. The CDR3 protein is CATGTGDSYEQYV. CDR3 bases: TGTGCGACCGGGACAGGGGACTCCTACGAGCAGTACGTC.

The genes are TRBV15 and TRBJ2-2; 7 bases match TRBD1. With V trimmed by 3 bases and J by 7 bases, 11 bases remained unmatched. The CDR3 totals 16 residues. Germline CDR1 LNHNV, CDR2 YYDKDF (reference sequence). CDR3 DNA sequence: TGTGCCACCAGCAGGAGACAGGGAATATTAGTCGGGGAGCTGTTTTTT. Translated, it gives CATSRRQGILVGELFF.

This clone was observed a few times. The genes are TRBV29-1 and TRBJ2-2, with D tentatively TRBD2 (6 bases). V dropped 5 bases and J dropped 4 bases, with 14 bases sitting between them. Looked up from germline, CDR1 is SQVTM and CDR2 is ANQGSEA. The length of the CDR3 is 14 residues. The CDR3 spells CSVSELASTGELFF. The DNA for the CDR3 is TGCAGCGTTTCGGAGCTAGCGAGCACCGGGGAGCTGTTTTTT.

In its sample, this clone was seen once. The chain couples TRBV30 to TRBJ1-2, with TRBD1 matching over 8 bases. The CDR3 is 13 residues long. The V segment lost 0 bases and the J segment 7 bases; nucleotides outside the gene matches: 4. Germline-derived CDR1 and CDR2 are GTSNPN and SVGIG (reference sequence). For the CDR3, the DNA is TGTGCCTGGAGTGTACCAGGGGGCGGTGGCTACACCTTC. This encodes CAWSVPGGGGYTF. Drawing the rest from reference TRBV30 and TRBJ1-2, the complete variable domain is SQTIHQWPATLVQPVGSPLSLECTVEGTSNPNLYWYRQAAGRGLQLLFYSVGIGQISSEVPQNLSASRPQDRQFILSSKKLLLSDSGFYLCAWSVPGGGGYTFGSGTRLTVV.

This sequence joins TRBV9 and TRBJ2-6, with D unclear. CDR1 is SGDLS and CDR2 is YYNGEE in the germline V gene. This CDR3 is built from 15 residues. V was pared by 5 bases and J by 2 bases, with 11 bases between. CDR3 in DNA: TGTGCCAGCAGGCAAACAGCTGCTGGGGCCAACGTCCTGACTTTC. Encoded protein: CASRQTAAGANVLTF.

The V and J genes are TRBV7-2 and TRBJ1-1; D is uncertain. Germline assignment: CDR1 SGHTA and CDR2 FQGNSA. V lost 5 bases, J lost 5 bases, and 12 bases lay in between. The CDR3 covers 13 residues. CDR3 residues: CASSGSRDTEAFF. CDR3 in DNA: TGTGCCAGCAGCGGGTCGAGGGATACTGAAGCTTTCTTT.

The chain recombines TRBV30 with TRBJ2-3; D is undetermined. V lost 0 bases, J lost 2 bases, and 3 bases lay in between. Germline-derived CDR1 and CDR2 are GTSNPN and SVGIG (reference sequence). This CDR3 contains 12 residues. CDR3 DNA: TGTGCCTGGAGTGTTTACACAGATACGCAGTATTTT. The encoded protein is CAWSVYTDTQYF.

This clone was counted between two and nine times. The chain uses TRBV4-2 and TRBJ2-7, with 7 bases identical to TRBD2. This CDR3 is built from 16 residues. The V segment lost 2 bases and the J segment 7 bases; nucleotides outside the gene matches: 14. Per germline, CDR1 LGHNA and CDR2 YNFKEQ. This chain's CDR3 is CASSQPYLAGAGEQYF. Here the CDR3 DNA reads TGTGCCAGCAGCCAACCTTACTTAGCGGGTGCCGGGGAGCAGTACTTC.

This clone was counted between two and nine times. The rearrangement links TRBV5-4 to TRBJ2-2; 16 bases agree with TRBD2. Losses at the gene ends were 2 bases for V and 8 bases for J; bases not matched to a gene: 9. The CDR3 has 18 residues. Germline V gene data show CDR1 as SGHNT and CDR2 as YYREEE (reference sequence). CDR3 sequence reads: CASSFGTSGRAYRGELFF. CDR3 coding DNA: TGTGCCAGCAGCTTTGGGACTAGCGGGAGGGCCTATAGAGGGGAGCTGTTTTTT.

The V call is TRBV19, the J call TRBJ1-5, with TRBD1 matching 7 bases. With V trimmed by 3 bases and J by 6 bases, 14 bases remained unmatched. This CDR3 contains 17 residues. Germline V lookup: CDR1 LNHDA, CDR2 SQIVND (reference sequence). The CDR3 region has the DNA TGTGCCAGTAGTATGATAGGGGTAACAGGGGCCGGTCAGCCCCAGCATTTT. Translation gives CASSMIGVTGAGQPQHF.

The rearrangement uses TRBV4-3 and TRBJ2-6, with 9 bases identical to TRBD2. The CDR3 loop spans 17 amino acids. CDR1 and CDR2 (germline): LGHNA, YSLEER. The V segment lost 3 bases and the J segment 1 base; nucleotides outside the gene matches: 4. The CDR3: CASSQIAGASGANVLTF. CDR3 DNA sequence: TGCGCCAGCAGCCAGATAGCGGGAGCATCTGGGGCCAACGTCCTGACTTTC.

This chain links TRBV30 with TRBJ1-1; the D is unclear. The CDR3 has 15 residues. Germline CDR1 GTSNPN, CDR2 SVGIG (reference sequence). V lost 0 bases to trimming and J lost 0 bases, with 11 bases between them. CDR3 DNA sequence: TGTGCCTGGAGTGTACACACGACTCTGAACACTGAAGCTTTCTTT. Protein: CAWSVHTTLNTEAFF. The full variable domain, completed using reference TRBV30 and TRBJ1-1, is SQTIHQWPATLVQPVGSPLSLECTVEGTSNPNLYWYRQAAGRGLQLLFYSVGIGQISSEVPQNLSASRPQDRQFILSSKKLLLSDSGFYLCAWSVHTTLNTEAFFGQGTRLTVV.

Notes on this clone: The identical CDR3 is also encoded by other nucleotide sequences in the sample. This chain connects TRBV5-1 to TRBJ2-1, with 14 bases identical to TRBD2. Trimming took 3 bases from V and 6 from J; bases not matched to a gene: 2. Germline-derived CDR1 and CDR2 are SGHRS and YFSETQ. The CDR3 has 15 residues. The CDR3 DNA reads TGCGCCAGCAGCTCTGGACTAGCGGGAGGCAATGAGCAGTTCTTC. This translates into CASSSGLAGGNEQFF. The full variable domain, rest sourced from reference TRBV5-1 and TRBJ2-1, is KAGVTQTPRYLIKTRGQQVTLSCSPISGHRSVSWYQQTPGQGLQFLFEYFSETQRNKGNFPGRFSGRQFSNSRSEMNVSTLELGDSALYLCASSSGLAGGNEQFFGPGTRLTVL.